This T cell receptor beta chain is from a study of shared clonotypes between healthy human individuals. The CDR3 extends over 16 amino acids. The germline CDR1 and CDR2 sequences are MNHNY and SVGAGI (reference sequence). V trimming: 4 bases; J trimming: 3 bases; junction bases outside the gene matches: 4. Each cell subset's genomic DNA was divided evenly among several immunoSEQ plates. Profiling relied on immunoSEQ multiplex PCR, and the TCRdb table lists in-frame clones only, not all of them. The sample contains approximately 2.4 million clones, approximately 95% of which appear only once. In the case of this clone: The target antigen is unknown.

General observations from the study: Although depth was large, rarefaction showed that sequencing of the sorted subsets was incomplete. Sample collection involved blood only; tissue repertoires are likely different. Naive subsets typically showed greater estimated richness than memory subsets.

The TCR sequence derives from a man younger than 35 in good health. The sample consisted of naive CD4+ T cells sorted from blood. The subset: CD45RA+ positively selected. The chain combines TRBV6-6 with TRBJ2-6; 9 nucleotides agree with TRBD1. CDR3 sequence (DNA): TGTGCCAGCAGTTCACAGGGGGCATATGGGGCCAACGTCCTGACTTTC. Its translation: CASSSQGAYGANVLTF.